A single sample is the source of the 22 T cell receptor beta chains below, sequenced in a study of blood T cells in healthy people across ages (dated by TCRdb to between 2014 and 2017). The method behind the library was 5' RACE. This sample was sequenced with an Illumina HiSeq 2500. The second PCR ran for roughly 7 to 11 cycles and used a J-beta primer mix along with a sample-barcoded 5' primer. TCRdb redid the processing of the public reads, applying fastp at Q25 and MiXCR, and retained in-frame beta chains. Rows with a matching CDR3 protein are joined into one entry that keeps the most common DNA and genes. Within this sample are fewer than 1,200,000 distinct CDR3 sequences, with roughly 24% of them counted one time only. Approximately 0.71% of the sample rests with the top ten. This same sample was also part of a study on T cells of mothers and their children.

The sample taken for sequencing was blood. The receptor set was obtained from a girl aged 2 to 10 in good health.

Of note for this clonotype: An end of the junction does not agree with germline; a read error may underlie this. The chain recombines TRBV7-2 with TRBJ2-7; TRBD1 is a possible D gene (5 bases). The length of the CDR3 is 14 residues. Germline CDR1 is SGHTA and CDR2 is FQGNSA. CDR3 DNA: TGTGCCAGCAACTTAGGGGTCAGGGAAAACGAGCAGTACTTC. It codes for CASNLGVRENEQYF.

The genes are TRBV15 and TRBJ1-4; D not certain. The CDR3 has 15 amino acids. Trimming stripped 0 bases from V and 8 bases from J, with 13 bases between. Germline V lookup: CDR1 LNHNV, CDR2 YYDKDF (reference sequence). CDR3 sequence: CATSRDTGPGEKLFF. CDR3 coding DNA: TGTGCCACCAGCAGAGATACCGGGCCGGGAGAAAAACTGTTTTTT.

This clonotype was seen only a few times. The V gene is TRBV20-1, the J gene TRBJ1-1; D not certain. The CDR3 consists of 16 residues. Trimming stripped 2 bases from V and 1 base from J, with 17 bases between. Germline values: CDR1 DFQATT, CDR2 SNEGSKA (reference sequence). The DNA for the CDR3 is TGCAGTGCTAGAAACCCCAAACTACAGAGGAACACTGAAGCTTTCTTT. It is translated as CSARNPKLQRNTEAFF.

A remark on this clonotype: As the CDR3 is not closed by the conserved phenylalanine or tryptophan, this likely results from a read error. The DNA is left out, because the CDR3 cannot be placed on it with certainty; the CDR3 is given as TCRdb lists it. The V and J genes are TRBV14 and TRBJ2-7. CDR1 and CDR2 from the germline V gene are SGHDN and FVKESK. The CDR3 is 12 amino acids long, termini counted. CDR3 protein: CASSQELLSWTL.

The sample holds a few counts of this clonotype. The chain joins TRBV20-1 to TRBJ2-3, with D unclear. Germline CDR1 DFQATT, CDR2 SNEGSKA (reference sequence). The V and J ends lost 2 bases and 4 bases respectively, with 7 bases between them. CDR3 length: 12 residues. The CDR3: CSARLIADTQYF. The CDR3, as DNA: TGCAGTGCTAGACTCATAGCAGATACGCAGTATTTT.

This clonotype was found once. This chain uses TRBV9 with TRBJ2-7; TRBD2 might be the D (6 bases). CDR1 and CDR2 (germline): SGDLS, YYNGEE. V was pared by 3 bases and J by 5 bases, with 18 bases between. This CDR3 is 15 amino acids long. CDR3 residues: CASSAAGEPWNEQYF. CDR3 bases: TGTGCCAGCAGCGCAGCGGGTGAGCCGTGGAACGAGCAGTACTTC. The entire variable domain, with the rest obtained from reference TRBV9 and TRBJ2-7, is as follows: DSGVTQTPKHLITATGQRVTLRCSPRSGDLSVYWYQQSLDQGLQFLIQYYNGEERAKGNILERFSAQQFPDLHSELNLSSLELGDSALYFCASSAAGEPWNEQYFGPGTRLTVT.

V gene TRBV27 combines with J gene TRBJ2-7; D gene unclear. Trimming took 7 bases from V and 0 from J, leaving 13 bases between them. The CDR3 loop spans 14 amino acids. The germline V gene encodes CDR1 MNHEY and CDR2 SMNVEV (reference sequence). For the CDR3, the DNA is TGTGCCAGCAAGTATTCCTGGGACTCCTACGAGCAGTACTTC. Its translation: CASKYSWDSYEQYF.

The chain uses TRBV9 and TRBJ2-7, with D tentatively TRBD2 (5 bases). V was trimmed by 0 bases and J by 5 bases, leaving 15 bases between them. The length of the CDR3 is 15 residues. The germline V gene has CDR1 SGDLS and CDR2 YYNGEE. The CDR3 nucleotides are TGTGCCAGCAGCGTAGAGGGCCGGGATCTTGACGAGCAGTACTTC. This codes for CASSVEGRDLDEQYF.

The rearrangement links TRBV11-3 to TRBJ2-5; D not resolved. With the DNA end fitting TRBJ2-7 better, the J assignment may be wrong. The CDR3 runs 11 residues. Germline V gene sequence: CDR1 SGHNT, CDR2 YENEEA. The CDR3 sequence is CASSMVGEQYF. CDR3 nucleotides: TGTGCCAGCAGCATGGTGGGCGAGCAGTACTTC.

The chain joins TRBV4-1 to TRBJ2-3, with 11 bases fitting TRBD2. The CDR3 has 18 residues. The V gene end was trimmed by 4 bases and the J gene end by 0 bases; junction bases not matched to a gene: 9. Germline lookup yields CDR1 MGHRA and CDR2 YSYEKL. Here the CDR3 DNA reads TGCGCCAGCAGCCCACACATAGCGGGAGGGCCGAGCACAGATACGCAGTATTTT. Protein: CASSPHIAGGPSTDTQYF.

This clonotype was seen only a few times. The junction departs from germline at one end; a sequencing error may be responsible. This chain joins TRBV15 and TRBJ1-3; no definite D call. CDR3 length equals 13 residues. Germline CDR1 and CDR2: LNHNV and YYDKDF (reference sequence). The CDR3 loop is CATSRDRGNTTYF. The CDR3 coding sequence is TGTGCCACCAGCAGAGACCGTGGGAACACCACATATTTT.

This chain joins TRBV12-3 or TRBV12-4 and TRBJ2-7, with 12 bases matching TRBD2. J was trimmed by 6 bases and V by 4 bases; bases with no gene match: 7. The CDR3 length is 15 residues. DNA of the CDR3: TGTGCCAGCAGTTCCCGACTAGCGGGAGCTCGCGAGCAGTACTTC. Amino acid sequence: CASSSRLAGAREQYF.

This chain joins TRBV7-2 and TRBJ1-1; D gene unclear. V lost 4 bases and J 0 bases, leaving 18 bases between the germline ends. Germline lookup yields CDR1 SGHTA and CDR2 FQGNSA. The CDR3 sequence is 17 residues long. This CDR3 reads CASSSIIWQNLNTEAFF. CDR3 in DNA: TGTGCCAGCAGCTCCATAATATGGCAGAACCTGAACACTGAAGCTTTCTTT.

The chain joins TRBV20-1 to TRBJ2-7, with D perhaps matching TRBD2 (5 bases). Trimming took 3 bases from V and 2 from J, leaving 11 bases between them. CDR1 and CDR2 from the germline V gene are DFQATT and SNEGSKA (reference sequence). CDR3 size: 13 residues. CDR3 region: CSASPGFAYEQYF. DNA of the CDR3: TGCAGTGCTAGTCCGGGGTTTGCCTACGAGCAGTACTTC.

A few counts support this clonotype. The chain couples TRBV29-1 to TRBJ2-4, with 7 bases that match TRBD1. The CDR3 is 14 residues long. The V gene end was trimmed by 6 bases and the J gene end by 4 bases; junction bases not matched to a gene: 9. The germline CDR1 and CDR2 sequences are SQVTM and ANQGSEA. Here the CDR3 DNA reads TGCAGCGTCTTGGTACAGGGGTGGAAAAACATTCAGTACTTC. This sequence encodes CSVLVQGWKNIQYF.

This clonotype has only a few counts. The chain uses TRBV10-3 and TRBJ1-2, with 9 bases that match TRBD1. The ends lost 10 bases at V and 2 bases at J; junction bases unmatched: 5. The germline gives CDR1 ENHRY, CDR2 SYGVKD. The CDR3 contains 13 residues. CDR3 protein: CANYDRGNYGYTF. The CDR3 nucleotides are TGTGCCAACTACGACAGGGGGAACTATGGCTACACCTTC.

This clonotype has more than one count but fewer than ten. The chain joins TRBV5-1 to TRBJ2-7, with a weak D call TRBD1 (6 bases). Germline CDR1 SGHRS, CDR2 YFSETQ. V lost 5 bases and J 4 bases, leaving 19 bases between the germline ends. The CDR3 is 15 residues long. The CDR3 bases are TGCGCCAGCAGAGCCCGCACACAGGGTTGGTACGAGCAGTACTTC. Residues: CASRARTQGWYEQYF.

The chain carries TRBV3-1 and TRBJ1-3, with D unresolved. The germline gives CDR1 LGHDT, CDR2 YNNKEL (reference sequence). The CDR3 is 14 residues long. V was pared by 1 base and J by 4 bases, with 8 bases between. This chain's CDR3 is CASSQGEEGNTIYF. CDR3 coding DNA: TGTGCCAGCAGCCAAGGAGAGGAAGGAAACACCATATATTTT.

This clonotype was counted a few times. Likely a read error: the CDR3 ends without its conserved phenylalanine or tryptophan. This rearrangement joins TRBV12-3 or TRBV12-4 to TRBJ2-5; no reliable D call. There are 14 residues in the CDR3. V lost 7 bases, J lost 1 base, and 13 bases lay in between. The CDR3 is CASTADSAQETQYL. The CDR3 nucleotides are TGTGCCAGCACCGCCGACTCTGCCCAAGAGACCCAGTACCTC.

Only a few counts were recorded for this clonotype. The chain recombines TRBV29-1 with TRBJ2-3; possible D gene TRBD2, 6 bases. Per germline, CDR1 SQVTM and CDR2 ANQGSEA. The CDR3 has 15 amino acids. Trimming pared 0 bases from V and 0 bases from J, leaving 10 bases between. CDR3 nucleotide sequence: TGCAGCGTTGAAGATCGCGGGGTAAGCACAGATACGCAGTATTTT. It yields the protein CSVEDRGVSTDTQYF.

V gene TRBV12-3 or TRBV12-4 combines with J gene TRBJ2-3; D call uncertain. The CDR3 has 15 amino acids. Trimming cost V 3 bases and J 4 bases, with 14 bases left between them. The CDR3 coding sequence is TGTGCCAGCAGTTTGAAGTTTCTGATGGCAGATACGCAGTATTTT. It is translated as CASSLKFLMADTQYF.

The chain carries TRBV7-2 and TRBJ2-5; D might be TRBD1 or TRBD2, each matching 6 bases. The CDR3 is 19 residues long. From germline, CDR1 is SGHTA and CDR2 FQGNSA. V was trimmed by 1 base and J by 6 bases, leaving 27 bases between them. CDR3 sequence: CASSLEPGAFGLVGKTQYF. The CDR3 region has the DNA TGTGCCAGCAGCTTAGAACCGGGGGCTTTCGGTCTCGTGGGGAAGACCCAGTACTTC.